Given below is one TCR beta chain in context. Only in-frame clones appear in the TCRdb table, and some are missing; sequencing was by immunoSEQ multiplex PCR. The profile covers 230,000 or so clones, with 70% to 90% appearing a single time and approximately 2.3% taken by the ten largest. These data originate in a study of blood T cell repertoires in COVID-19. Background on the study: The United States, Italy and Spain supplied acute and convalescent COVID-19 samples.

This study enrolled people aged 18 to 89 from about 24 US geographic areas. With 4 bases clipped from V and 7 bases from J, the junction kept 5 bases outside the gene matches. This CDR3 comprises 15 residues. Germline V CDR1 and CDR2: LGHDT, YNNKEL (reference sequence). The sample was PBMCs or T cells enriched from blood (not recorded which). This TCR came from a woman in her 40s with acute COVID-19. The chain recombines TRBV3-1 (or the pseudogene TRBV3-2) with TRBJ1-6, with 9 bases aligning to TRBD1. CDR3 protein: CASSPTGGLNSPLHF. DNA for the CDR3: TGTGCCAGCAGCCCGACAGGGGGGTTGAATTCACCCCTCCACTTT.